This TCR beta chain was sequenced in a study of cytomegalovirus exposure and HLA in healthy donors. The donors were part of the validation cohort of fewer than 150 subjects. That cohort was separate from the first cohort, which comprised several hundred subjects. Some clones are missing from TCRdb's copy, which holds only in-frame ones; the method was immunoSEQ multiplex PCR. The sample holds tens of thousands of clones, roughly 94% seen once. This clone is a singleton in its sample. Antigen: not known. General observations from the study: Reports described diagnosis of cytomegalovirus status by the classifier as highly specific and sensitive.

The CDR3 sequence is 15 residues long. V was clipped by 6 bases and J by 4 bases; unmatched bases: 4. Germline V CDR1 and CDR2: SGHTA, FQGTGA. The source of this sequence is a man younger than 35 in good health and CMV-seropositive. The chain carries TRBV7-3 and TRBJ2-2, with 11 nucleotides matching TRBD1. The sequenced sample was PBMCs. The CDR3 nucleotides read TGTGCCAGCAGTCCCGGGACAGGGGGCACCGGGGAGCTGTTTTTT. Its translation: CASSPGTGGTGELFF.